This TCR beta chain came from a study of shared clonotypes between healthy human individuals. Only in-frame clones appear in the TCRdb table, and some are missing; sequencing was by immunoSEQ multiplex PCR. This sample has roughly 500,000 clones; approximately 81% occur once, and the top ten carry 12%. The CDR3 is made up of 15 amino acids. V shed 8 bases and J shed 0 bases, with 14 bases lying between them. The germline V gene encodes CDR1 MDHEN and CDR2 SYDVKM. The specimen was PBMCs. The chain has TRBV28 and TRBJ1-3, with D perhaps matching TRBD1 (5 bases). The source of this sequence is a woman between 40 and 55 years old in good health. Some clones in this sample may be carry-over from other donors' samples. CDR3 in amino acids: CASGASALSGNTIYF. The CDR3 DNA reads as TGTGCCAGCGGGGCCAGCGCCCTCTCTGGAAACACCATATATTTT.